Each of the 3 T cell receptor beta chains below was sequenced from the same sample in a study of T cell repertoires in cytomegalovirus infection. Using its own MiXCR run on the reads, TCRdb lists one record per CDR3 protein. Among roughly 230,000 distinct CDR3 sequences listed, around 15% were seen once. The specimen was CD8+ T cells from PBMCs. The receptors were sampled from a human donor in good health (CMV status not recorded). Some clones in this sample may be carry-over from other donors' samples.

The V call is TRBV5-1, the J call TRBJ1-4; D perhaps matches TRBD1 (6 bases). V dropped 5 bases and J dropped 6 bases, with 11 bases sitting between them. Germline V gene lookup returns CDR1 SGHRS and CDR2 YFSETQ. This CDR3 comprises 13 residues. The CDR3 region is CASRQGADEKLFF. In nucleotides, the CDR3 is TGCGCCAGCAGACAGGGTGCTGATGAAAAACTGTTTTTT.

This clonotype has a count of ten or more. This sequence joins TRBV6-1 and TRBJ1-2; 7 bases fit TRBD1. The V gene end was trimmed by 6 bases and the J gene end by 4 bases; junction bases not matched to a gene: 8. Per germline, CDR1 MNHNS and CDR2 SASEGT. The CDR3 length is 14 residues. The CDR3 sequence is CASSDLSGGYGYTF. For the CDR3, the DNA is TGTGCCAGCAGCGACCTCTCAGGGGGCTATGGCTACACCTTC.

This clonotype was seen once. V is TRBV18 and J is TRBJ2-5; D is possibly TRBD2 (6 bases). Germline lookup yields CDR1 KGHSH and CDR2 LQKENI. Trimming shortened V by 0 bases and J by 5 bases, and 7 bases separated the two germline ends. The CDR3 has 13 residues. In DNA, the CDR3 is TGTGCCAGCTCACCACCCGCGGGGGAGACCCAGTACTTC. Translation: CASSPPAGETQYF.